These T cell receptor beta chains were read from a single sample in a study of breast tumors, draining lymph nodes, adjacent tissues. In TCRdb, the multiplex PCR reads were re-called with MiXCR into one record per CDR3 protein. This sample has 120,000 or so distinct CDR3 sequences; less than 20% occur once, and the top ten carry roughly 3.5%. The specimen was axillary lymph node tissue. Source of these receptors: a female donor with breast cancer. Some clones in this sample may be carry-over from other donors' samples. CDR3s include the opening cysteine and the closing phenylalanine or tryptophan. D genes are given only for firm matches. Part of the rows lack a size; the others show once, few, many or a class for expanded clones.

>TRBD1|TRBV5-1|few|TRBJ2-2
CASSRDRVPGELFF
TGCGCCAGCAGTCGGGACAGGGTACCCGGGGAGCTGTTTTTT
>TRBD2|TRBV20-1|many|TRBJ2-3
CSAKRGGHEDTQYF
TGCAGTGCTAAACGGGGGGGCCACGAAGATACGCAGTATTTT
>NA|TRBV2|many|TRBJ1-5
CASSTSRGLPYSNQPQHF
TGTGCCAGCAGTACCTCCAGGGGCCTTCCATATAGCAATCAGCCCCAGCATTTT
>NA|TRBV6-4|many|TRBJ2-1
CASSDEGGDEQFF
TGTGCCAGCAGTGACGAGGGGGGGGATGAGCAGTTCTTC
>NA|TRBV7-9|many|TRBJ1-3
CASSRYEGNTIYF
TGTGCCAGCAGCCGATACGAGGGGAACACCATATATTTT
>NA|TRBV7-3|many|TRBJ2-3
CASSFVGGDTDTQYF
TGTGCCAGCAGCTTTGTGGGCGGGGACACAGATACGCAGTATTTT
>TRBD2|TRBV11-2|many|TRBJ2-7
CASSSTSGRYEQYF
TGTGCCAGCAGCTCGACTAGCGGGAGGTACGAGCAGTACTTC
>NA|TRBV20-1|NA|TRBJ2-1
CSAERPPSYNEQFF
TGCAGTGCGGAAAGACCACCCTCCTACAATGAGCAGTTCTTC
>NA|TRBV27|NA|TRBJ1-3
CASSKYRDSPGNTMYF
TGTGCCAGCAGTAAATACAGGGACTCACCTGGAAACACCATGTATTTT
>TRBD1|TRBV2|many|TRBJ1-5
CASKEGWDRARQPQHF
TGTGCCAGCAAGGAAGGATGGGACAGGGCACGGCAGCCCCAGCATTTT
>TRBD1|TRBV6-5|many|TRBJ1-2
CASSDGTGNNYGYTF
TGTGCCAGCAGCGATGGGACAGGGAATAACTATGGCTACACCTTC
>NA|TRBV10-3|many|TRBJ1-4
CAISESRGLTNEKLFF
TGTGCCATCAGTGAGTCAAGGGGCTTGACTAATGAAAAACTGTTTTTT
>TRBD1|TRBV6-5|NA|TRBJ2-5
CASSYRGTVQETQYF
TGTGCCAGCAGTTACAGGGGGACAGTACAAGAGACCCAGTACTTC
>TRBD2|TRBV7-3|few|TRBJ2-1
CASSSQAGGWNNEQFF
TGTGCCAGCAGCTCCCAAGCGGGAGGGTGGAACAATGAGCAGTTCTTC
>TRBD2|TRBV3-1|few|TRBJ2-1
CASSNILAGGNNEQFF
TGTGCCAGCAGCAACATACTAGCGGGAGGAAACAATGAGCAGTTCTTC
>NA|TRBV20-1|many|TRBJ1-5
CSARGDKAQGSNQPQHF
TGCAGTGCTAGAGGGGACAAGGCCCAGGGGAGCAATCAGCCCCAGCATTTT